A single sample is the source of the 25 T cell receptor beta chains below, sequenced in a study of molecular identifiers for immune sequencing clone quantification. TCRdb analysed the PCR reads with MiXCR anew, one entry per CDR3 protein. The table shows approximately 630,000 distinct CDR3 sequences, with around 25% occurring only once. Sequenced input: naive CD8+ T cells from blood, with Jurkat cell RNA spiked in. Subset denoted: FACS-sorted CD8+CD4-CCR7+CD45RA+ naive T cells. These TCRs come from a human donor in good health. Some libraries in this study had Jurkat cell RNA spiked in.

This chain joins TRBV20-1 and TRBJ1-2; weak D call: TRBD1 (5 bases). The germline gives CDR1 DFQATT, CDR2 SNEGSKA (reference sequence). This CDR3 is 14 amino acids long. V shed 4 bases and J shed 8 bases, with 20 bases lying between them. The CDR3 coding sequence is TGCAGTGCTACCCCCTTGCCGGGGGTAGAGGGCTACACCTTC. This gives the protein CSATPLPGVEGYTF.

J is TRBJ1-5 and V is TRBV11-2; D is unresolved. The CDR3 has 13 residues. Trimming shortened V by 5 bases and J by 3 bases, and 8 bases separated the two germline ends. The germline V gene encodes CDR1 SGHAT and CDR2 FQNNGV. The CDR3 DNA reads as TGTGCCAGCAGCAACGCTTACAATCAGCCCCAGCATTTT. Its protein product is CASSNAYNQPQHF.

The gene calls are TRBV6-5 and TRBJ2-5; D may be TRBD2 (6 bases). Trimming pared 2 bases from V and 2 bases from J, leaving 12 bases between. The CDR3 consists of 15 residues. Germline V lookup: CDR1 MNHEY, CDR2 SVGAGI. As DNA, the CDR3 is TGTGCCAGCAGTTACGGAGGGAGGCGGCAAGAGACCCAGTACTTC. This codes for CASSYGGRRQETQYF.

The table lists this clonotype with many counts. V gene TRBV5-1 combines with J gene TRBJ2-5; 9 nucleotides match TRBD2. Trimming cost V 4 bases and J 5 bases; bases outside gene matches: 12. Germline V gene sequence: CDR1 SGHRS, CDR2 YFSETQ. The length of the CDR3 is 16 residues. CDR3 residues: CASSVYSGRMSETQYF. The CDR3 DNA reads as TGCGCCAGCAGCGTCTATAGCGGGAGAATGTCGGAGACCCAGTACTTC.

Comment on this clonotype: A much larger clone differs by one base, so this may be a read error. This chain links TRBV29-1 with TRBJ2-5; D possibly corresponds to TRBD1 (5 bases). The CDR3 has 12 residues. Germline CDR1 SQVTM, CDR2 ANQGSEA. CDR3 protein: CSVEPREEPQYF. The CDR3 DNA reads TGCAGCGTTGAGCCCAGGGAAGAGCCCCAGTACTTC.

This clonotype was detected a few times. The genes are TRBV7-9 and TRBJ1-1; D remains unclear. The CDR3 runs to 12 residues. The V gene's germline CDR1 is SEHNR and CDR2 FQNEAQ (reference sequence). Trimming removed 9 bases from V and 0 bases from J, with 8 bases in between. DNA for the CDR3: TGTGCCAGTATGTCGGTGAACACTGAAGCTTTCTTT. It encodes CASMSVNTEAFF.

This clonotype was recorded at least ten times. This rearrangement joins TRBV6-5 to TRBJ2-3; 7 bases agree with TRBD2. CDR3 size: 16 residues. The germline gives CDR1 MNHEY, CDR2 SVGAGI. V lost 0 bases and J lost 4; bases outside the gene matches: 7. The CDR3 coding sequence is TGTGCCAGCAGTTACTCCAGGCGGGAGCTAGCAGATACGCAGTATTTT. This translates into CASSYSRRELADTQYF.

This clonotype was seen only a few times. This chain connects TRBV30 to TRBJ2-7, with D possibly TRBD2 on 5 matching bases. CDR1 and CDR2 from the germline V gene are GTSNPN and SVGIG (reference sequence). The CDR3 length is 11 residues. V lost 3 bases and J lost 6, with 9 bases in between. In DNA form, the CDR3 reads TGTGCCTGGAGCCCGGGATTCGAGCAGTACTTC. It codes for CAWSPGFEQYF.

This clonotype was detected ten times or more. The CDR3 is CASSLSFVETQYF. The DNA of the CDR3 is TGTGCCAGCAGTTTATCTTTTGTGGAGACCCAGTACTTC. The V and J genes are TRBV28 and TRBJ2-5; no reliable D call. Trimming took 1 base from V and 5 from J, leaving 8 bases between them. CDR3 length: 13 residues. Germline CDR1 is MDHEN and CDR2 is SYDVKM.

The J gene is TRBJ1-5, the V gene TRBV19; a possible D gene is TRBD1 (5 bases). CDR3 size: 16 residues. V lost 2 bases, J lost 0 bases, and 11 bases lay in between. CDR1 and CDR2 (germline): LNHDA, SQIVND (reference sequence). In DNA, the CDR3 is TGTGCCAGTAGTATATGGGGGGATTATAGCAATCAGCCCCAGCATTTT. This translates into CASSIWGDYSNQPQHF.

The CDR3 region has the DNA TGTGCCAGCAGCTTAGTGTTAGCGGGGGCGCCAGATACGCAGTATTTT. This codes for CASSLVLAGAPDTQYF. The chain carries TRBV7-9 and TRBJ2-3; 9 nucleotides align to TRBD2. The length of the CDR3 is 16 residues. CDR1 and CDR2 from the germline V gene are SEHNR and FQNEAQ (reference sequence). V lost 1 base, J lost 4 bases, and 6 bases stayed unmatched.

A note on this clonotype: One base away lies a much larger clone, so this may be a sequencing read error. A read error is likely, as this CDR3 ends without the conserved phenylalanine or tryptophan. The CDR3: CASGITGENQPQHI. As DNA, the CDR3 is TGTGCCAGCGGAATTACAGGGGAGAATCAGCCCCAGCATATT. The genes are TRBV27 and TRBJ1-5; TRBD1 matches 7 bases. The V segment lost 8 bases and the J segment 4 bases; nucleotides outside the gene matches: 8. The CDR3 extends over 14 amino acids. Germline CDR1 and CDR2: MNHEY and SMNVEV (reference sequence).

The chain has TRBV4-1 and TRBJ2-7; 7 bases line up with TRBD1. This CDR3 has 16 residues. J lost 0 bases, V lost 4 bases, and 9 bases had no gene match. Germline CDR1 MGHRA, CDR2 YSYEKL. CDR3 nucleotides: TGCGCCAGCAGCCCCCTGGCGACAGGGAGCTCCTACGAGCAGTACTTC. Residues: CASSPLATGSSYEQYF.

This clonotype was seen more than once but under ten times. This chain uses TRBV30 with TRBJ1-4; the D gene is possibly TRBD1 (6 bases). Germline V gene data show CDR1 as GTSNPN and CDR2 as SVGIG (reference sequence). The CDR3 consists of 13 residues. Trimming left V 4 bases short and J 4 bases short, with 10 bases between. The CDR3 loop reads CAWNTGFNEKLFF. The CDR3 nucleotides read TGTGCCTGGAATACAGGGTTTAATGAAAAACTGTTTTTT.

To note about this clonotype: A single base separates this from a much larger clone, so it may be a read error. V usage is TRBV4-3 and J usage is TRBJ2-7; either TRBD1 or TRBD2 may supply D (6 bases each). The CDR3 sequence is 16 residues long. With 0 bases removed from V and 11 bases from J, the gap between germline ends came to 23 bases. Germline V gene sequence: CDR1 LGHNA, CDR2 YSLEER. The CDR3 sequence: CASSQDLAGGSVGEYF. CDR3 bases: TGCGCCAGCAGCCAAGATCTGGCCGGGGGCTCGGTGGGGGAGTACTTC.

For this clonotype: A read error may account for a junction end that differs from germline. The chain employs TRBV27 and TRBJ2-5, with a possible D match to TRBD1 (5 bases). The CDR3 has 15 residues. Germline assignment: CDR1 MNHEY and CDR2 SMNVEV (reference sequence). The CDR3 region has the DNA TGTGCCAGCAGCCCGCGTGGCAGGGAAAGAGAGTCCCAGTACTTC. Translated: CASSPRGRERESQYF.

The chain uses TRBV7-9 and TRBJ2-2, with 9 positions matching TRBD1. The CDR3 extends over 17 amino acids. Per the germline V gene, CDR1 is SEHNR and CDR2 is FQNEAQ (reference sequence). Trimming took 5 bases from V and 7 from J; bases not matched to a gene: 14. CDR3 sequence reads: CASSPTAGTGIHGELFF. CDR3 DNA sequence: TGTGCCAGCAGCCCAACCGCCGGGACAGGGATTCACGGGGAGCTGTTTTTT. The full variable domain, rest sourced from reference TRBV7-9 and TRBJ2-2, is DTGVSQNPRHKITKRGQNVTFRCDPISEHNRLYWYRQTLGQGPEFLTYFQNEAQLEKSRLLSDRFSAERPKGSFSTLEIQRTEQGDSAMYLCASSPTAGTGIHGELFFGEGSRLTVL.

This clonotype was seen ten or more times. The chain couples TRBV25-1 to TRBJ2-1; D not resolved. V lost 3 bases and J lost 12, with 9 bases in between. CDR3 size: 11 residues. Looked up from germline, CDR1 is MGHDK and CDR2 is SYGVNS. CDR3 amino acids: CASSDYGRQFF. CDR3 bases: TGTGCCAGCAGTGATTATGGCCGGCAGTTCTTC.

This clonotype has just a few counts. The gene calls are TRBV12-3 or TRBV12-4 and TRBJ2-7; no definite D call. The V end lost 7 bases, the J end lost 5 bases, and 21 bases lay between the germline ends. The CDR3 spans 15 residues. CDR3 sequence (DNA): TGTGCCAGCACCTTTGAGACATCGCTCAGCGACGAGCAGTACTTC. Translated: CASTFETSLSDEQYF.

This rearrangement joins TRBV19 to TRBJ1-5, with D hard to call. V gave up 3 bases and J gave up 2 bases, with 11 bases separating them. The CDR3 is made up of 15 amino acids. Germline V gene lookup returns CDR1 LNHDA and CDR2 SQIVND (reference sequence). The CDR3 sequence is CASSMSLGGNQPQHF. The CDR3 region has the DNA TGTGCCAGTAGTATGTCCCTTGGAGGCAATCAGCCCCAGCATTTT.

CDR3 sequence: CASSYSGGTQETQYF. CDR3 coding DNA: TGTGCCAGCAGTTACTCGGGCGGAACGCAAGAGACCCAGTACTTC. J is TRBJ2-5 and V is TRBV6-6; unclear D gene. The CDR3 runs to 15 residues. CDR1 MNHNY and CDR2 SVGAGI come from the germline V gene (reference sequence). With 0 bases removed from V and 2 bases from J, the gap between germline ends came to 10 bases.

With regard to this clonotype: The junction and the germline gene differ at one end; a read error may be behind it. The CDR3: CSARTQVPSYEPYF. CDR3 nucleotides: TGCAGTGCCCGGACTCAGGTTCCCTCCTACGAGCCGTACTTC. The gene calls are TRBV20-1 and TRBJ2-7; D might be TRBD2 (5 bases). The CDR3 has 14 residues. Per germline, CDR1 DFQATT and CDR2 SNEGSKA (reference sequence).

This clonotype came up many times. This chain connects TRBV12-5 to TRBJ1-5, with TRBD1 as a possible D gene (6 bases). The CDR3 consists of 17 residues. Per the germline V gene, CDR1 is LGHNT and CDR2 is FRNRAP. V shed 6 bases and J shed 0 bases, with 18 bases lying between them. CDR3 sequence (DNA): TGTGCTAGTGGAGAAAGCGGACAGCAGTATAGCAATCAGCCCCAGCATTTT. Translated: CASGESGQQYSNQPQHF.

This clonotype was counted many times. The CDR3 nucleotides are TGTGCCAGCAGTTACCCGAAAACAGGGAACCTAGGATCCTATAATTCACCCCTCCACTTT. This codes for CASSYPKTGNLGSYNSPLHF. This rearrangement joins TRBV6-6 to TRBJ1-6; D possibly corresponds to TRBD1 (6 bases). Germline V gives CDR1 MNHNY, CDR2 SVGAGI (reference sequence). The CDR3 length is 20 residues. V lost 2 bases to trimming and J lost 1 base, with 21 bases between them.

This clonotype was detected many times. This chain links TRBV29-1 with TRBJ2-7, with 12 bases fitting TRBD1. The germline CDR1 and CDR2 sequences are SQVTM and ANQGSEA. V gave up 6 bases and J gave up 3 bases; unmatched junction bases: 6. The CDR3 loop spans 14 amino acids. CDR3 sequence: CSVTGTGGFYEQYF. The DNA of the CDR3 is TGCAGCGTAACCGGGACAGGGGGCTTCTACGAGCAGTACTTC.